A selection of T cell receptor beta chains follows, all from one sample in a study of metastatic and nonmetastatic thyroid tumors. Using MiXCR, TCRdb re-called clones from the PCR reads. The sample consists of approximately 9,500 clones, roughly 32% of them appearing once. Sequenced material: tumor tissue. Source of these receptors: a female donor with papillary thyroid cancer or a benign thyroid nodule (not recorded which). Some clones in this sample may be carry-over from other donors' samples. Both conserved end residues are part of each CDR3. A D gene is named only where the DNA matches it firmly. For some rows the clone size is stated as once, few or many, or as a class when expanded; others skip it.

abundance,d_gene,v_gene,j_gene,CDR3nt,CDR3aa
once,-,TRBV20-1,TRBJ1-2,TGCAGTGCTAGAGTTCCAGGAATTAACTATGGCTACACCTTC,CSARVPGINYGYTF
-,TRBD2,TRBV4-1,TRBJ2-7,TGCGCCAGCAGCCAAGTTCTAGCGGGGGACGAGCAGTACTTC,CASSQVLAGDEQYF
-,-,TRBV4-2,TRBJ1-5,TGTGCCAGCAGCCAAGAGAGGGGGCCCCAGCATTTT,CASSQERGPQHF
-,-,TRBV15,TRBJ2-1,TGTGCCACCAGCAGGGCCGGGACGCACAATGAGCAGTTCTTC,CATSRAGTHNEQFF
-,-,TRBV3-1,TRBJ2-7,TGTGCCAGCAGCCCCTACGAGCAGTACTTC,CASSPYEQYF
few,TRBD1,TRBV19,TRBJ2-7,TGTGCCAGTAGTACCATGACAGGGTACGATCAGTACTTC,CASSTMTGYDQYF
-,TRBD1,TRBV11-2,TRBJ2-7,TGTGCCAGCAGCTCGCTGACAGGGCCGAGCCTCGTCAGCTCCTACGAGCAGTACTTC,CASSSLTGPSLVSSYEQYF
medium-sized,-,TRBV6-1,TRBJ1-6,TGTGCCAGCAGGGGCCGAAGGGATTCACCCCTCCACTTT,CASRGRRDSPLHF
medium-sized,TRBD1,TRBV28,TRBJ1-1,TGTGCCAGCAGCCACAGGGGTAGAGCTTTCTTT,CASSHRGRAFF
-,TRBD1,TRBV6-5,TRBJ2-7,TGTGCCAGCAGTTACTCGACAGGGGGTGGAAGCGAGCAGTACTTC,CASSYSTGGGSEQYF
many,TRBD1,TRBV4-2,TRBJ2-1,TGTGCCAGCAGCATCCGACAGGGGGCTCCCTACAATGAGCAGTTCTTC,CASSIRQGAPYNEQFF
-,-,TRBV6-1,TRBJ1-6,TGTGCCAGCAGTGAAGCGGTGACCGTTTTTATAAATTCACCCCTCCACTTT,CASSEAVTVFINSPLHF
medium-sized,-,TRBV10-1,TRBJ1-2,TGCGCCAGCAGTGAGGAGCAGGGTCATGGCTACACCTTC,CASSEEQGHGYTF
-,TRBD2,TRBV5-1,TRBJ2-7,TGCGCCAGCAGTCTCACACTAGCGGGGACCCCCTACGAGCAGTACTTC,CASSLTLAGTPYEQYF